These T cell receptor beta chains were read from a single sample in a study of beta chain features in type 1 diabetes. Generated by immunoSEQ multiplex PCR, the TCRdb table keeps only in-frame clones and is missing some. Found here are roughly 160,000 clones, 7.5% to 8.5% of them singletons; the top ten hold 0.5%. Sequenced input: central memory CD4+ T cells from blood. These receptors all stem from a man aged 18 to 29 with type 1 diabetes. Both conserved end residues are part of each CDR3. D genes are given only for firm matches. Only part of the rows carry a size: once, few, many, or a class if the clone is expanded.

d_gene: TRBD2; j_gene: TRBJ2-5; len: 15; abundance: -; v_gene: TRBV2; CDR3nt: TGTGCCAGCACCCCTGGACTAGCGGGGTCAGAGACCCAGTACTTC; CDR3aa: CASTPGLAGSETQYF
d_gene: TRBD1; j_gene: TRBJ2-3; len: 14; abundance: few; v_gene: TRBV19; CDR3nt: TGTGCCAGTAGTCTGGACAGGGGTACAGATACGCAGTATTTT; CDR3aa: CASSLDRGTDTQYF
d_gene: TRBD2; j_gene: TRBJ2-7; len: 14; abundance: -; v_gene: TRBV7-2; CDR3nt: TGTGCCAGCAGCTCTAGCGGTGCGACCTACGAGCAGTACTTC; CDR3aa: CASSSSGATYEQYF
d_gene: -; j_gene: TRBJ1-1; len: 15; abundance: -; v_gene: TRBV7-9; CDR3nt: TGTGCCAGCAGCTTATCCGGCGGCATGAACACTGAAGCTTTCTTT; CDR3aa: CASSLSGGMNTEAFF
d_gene: -; j_gene: TRBJ2-3; len: 15; abundance: -; v_gene: TRBV30; CDR3nt: TGTGCCTGGAGTATCCTTTCGACAAGCACAGATACGCAGTATTTT; CDR3aa: CAWSILSTSTDTQYF
d_gene: -; j_gene: TRBJ1-1; len: 17; abundance: -; v_gene: TRBV7-8; CDR3nt: TGTGCCAGCAGCCCCGCCCGATGGGCAGGGGTGAACACTGAAGCTTTCTTT; CDR3aa: CASSPARWAGVNTEAFF
d_gene: -; j_gene: TRBJ1-6; len: 18; abundance: -; v_gene: TRBV4-1; CDR3nt: TGCGCCAGCAGCCAAGGGGGAACAGGGCGCTCCTATAATTCACCCCTCCACTTT; CDR3aa: CASSQGGTGRSYNSPLHF
d_gene: -; j_gene: TRBJ2-5; len: 17; abundance: few; v_gene: TRBV7-2; CDR3nt: TGTGCCAGCAGCTTAGGTGGGCGACTATTGAGCGTGAAGACCCAGTACTTC; CDR3aa: CASSLGGRLLSVKTQYF
d_gene: TRBD1; j_gene: TRBJ2-7; len: 16; abundance: -; v_gene: TRBV7-8; CDR3nt: TGTGCCAGCAGCTTAGTACCGGGACAGGGGCTCCACGAGCAGTACTTC; CDR3aa: CASSLVPGQGLHEQYF
d_gene: TRBD2; j_gene: TRBJ2-1; len: 14; abundance: few; v_gene: TRBV7-9; CDR3nt: TGTGCCAGCAGCTATGGGGAGGGACTGAATGAGCAGTTCTTC; CDR3aa: CASSYGEGLNEQFF
d_gene: -; j_gene: TRBJ2-4; len: 15; abundance: few; v_gene: TRBV13; CDR3nt: TGTGCCAGCAGCTCAAAGGGTGGGGGCCTGGACATTCAGTACTTC; CDR3aa: CASSSKGGGLDIQYF
d_gene: -; j_gene: TRBJ2-5; len: 12; abundance: few; v_gene: TRBV2; CDR3nt: TGTGCCAGCGGGACACGAGGAGAGACCCAGTACTTC; CDR3aa: CASGTRGETQYF
d_gene: TRBD1; j_gene: TRBJ2-7; len: 15; abundance: -; v_gene: TRBV18; CDR3nt: TGTGCCAGCTCGTTGACGCAGGGGGCCGCTCACGAGCAGTACTTC; CDR3aa: CASSLTQGAAHEQYF
d_gene: TRBD1; j_gene: TRBJ1-6; len: 16; abundance: -; v_gene: TRBV30; CDR3nt: TGTGCCTGGAGTTCAGGGGGGCTCATAAATAATTCACCCCTCCACTTT; CDR3aa: CAWSSGGLINNSPLHF
d_gene: TRBD1; j_gene: TRBJ1-6; len: 15; abundance: -; v_gene: TRBV2; CDR3nt: TGTGCCAGCAGTGGGGGACAGGATTGGAATTCACCCCTCCACTTT; CDR3aa: CASSGGQDWNSPLHF
d_gene: -; j_gene: TRBJ1-4; len: 14; abundance: few; v_gene: TRBV5-4; CDR3nt: TGTGCCAGCAGCTTTTCCGGGTTTAATGAAAAACTGTTTTTT; CDR3aa: CASSFSGFNEKLFF
d_gene: TRBD2; j_gene: TRBJ2-1; len: 16; abundance: few; v_gene: TRBV25-1; CDR3nt: TGTGCCAGCAGTGCCTCGACTAGCGGGGCCCAAAATGAGCAGTTCTTC; CDR3aa: CASSASTSGAQNEQFF
d_gene: -; j_gene: TRBJ2-7; len: 13; abundance: few; v_gene: TRBV7-2; CDR3nt: TGTGCCAACCAGACAGGACGACCCTACGAGCAGTACTTC; CDR3aa: CANQTGRPYEQYF
d_gene: -; j_gene: TRBJ1-4; len: 15; abundance: -; v_gene: TRBV28; CDR3nt: TGTGCCAGCAGTTCAGGAACAGGGACGAGGGAAAAACTGTTTTTT; CDR3aa: CASSSGTGTREKLFF
d_gene: TRBD1; j_gene: TRBJ2-1; len: 15; abundance: -; v_gene: TRBV6-1; CDR3nt: TGTGCCAGCAGACAACAGGGGTCGGGTAACAATGAGCAGTTCTTC; CDR3aa: CASRQQGSGNNEQFF
d_gene: TRBD1; j_gene: TRBJ1-1; len: 15; abundance: few; v_gene: TRBV27; CDR3nt: TGTGCCAGCAGTTTCCGGACAGGGGGTGACACTGAAGCTTTCTTT; CDR3aa: CASSFRTGGDTEAFF
d_gene: TRBD2; j_gene: TRBJ2-1; len: 15; abundance: few; v_gene: TRBV4-2; CDR3nt: TGTGCCAGCAGCCCGGGGACTAGCGGCGACAATGAGCAGTTCTTC; CDR3aa: CASSPGTSGDNEQFF
d_gene: -; j_gene: TRBJ1-1; len: 15; abundance: many; v_gene: TRBV7-2; CDR3nt: TGTGCCAGCAGCCCCCGGGGAGGATCGAACACTGAAGCTTTCTTT; CDR3aa: CASSPRGGSNTEAFF
d_gene: TRBD2; j_gene: TRBJ2-2; len: 15; abundance: few; v_gene: TRBV19; CDR3nt: TGTGCCAGTAGTTTACTAGCGGGAGGCAACGGGGAGCTGTTTTTT; CDR3aa: CASSLLAGGNGELFF
d_gene: -; j_gene: TRBJ2-2; len: 16; abundance: few; v_gene: TRBV19; CDR3nt: TGTGCCAGTACCCCGAGGGCAGGTCTGAACACCGGGGAGCTGTTTTTT; CDR3aa: CASTPRAGLNTGELFF
d_gene: TRBD2; j_gene: TRBJ2-7; len: 14; abundance: -; v_gene: TRBV10-3; CDR3nt: TGTGCCATCGGGACTAGCGGGGACCCCTACGAGCAGTACTTC; CDR3aa: CAIGTSGDPYEQYF